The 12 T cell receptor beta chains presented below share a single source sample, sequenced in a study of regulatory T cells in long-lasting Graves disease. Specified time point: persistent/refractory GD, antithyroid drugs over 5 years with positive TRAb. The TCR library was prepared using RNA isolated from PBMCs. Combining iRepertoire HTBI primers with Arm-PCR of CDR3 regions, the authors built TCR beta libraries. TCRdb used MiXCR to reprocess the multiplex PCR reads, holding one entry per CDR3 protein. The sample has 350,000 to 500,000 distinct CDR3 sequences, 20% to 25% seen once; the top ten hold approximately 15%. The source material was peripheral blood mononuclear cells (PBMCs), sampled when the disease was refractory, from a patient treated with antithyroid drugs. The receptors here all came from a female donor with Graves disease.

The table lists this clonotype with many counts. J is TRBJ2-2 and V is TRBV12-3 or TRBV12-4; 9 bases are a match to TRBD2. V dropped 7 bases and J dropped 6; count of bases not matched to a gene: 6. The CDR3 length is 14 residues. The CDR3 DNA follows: TGTGCCAGCACCCGACTAGCGGTTGCCGGGGAGCTGTTTTTT. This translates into CASTRLAVAGELFF.

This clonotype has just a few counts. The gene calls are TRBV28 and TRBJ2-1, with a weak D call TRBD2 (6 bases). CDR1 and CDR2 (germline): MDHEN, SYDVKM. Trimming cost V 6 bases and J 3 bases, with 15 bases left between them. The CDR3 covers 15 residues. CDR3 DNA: TGTGCCAGCAGCCACACAACGGGAGACTACAATGAGCAGTTCTTC. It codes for CASSHTTGDYNEQFF.

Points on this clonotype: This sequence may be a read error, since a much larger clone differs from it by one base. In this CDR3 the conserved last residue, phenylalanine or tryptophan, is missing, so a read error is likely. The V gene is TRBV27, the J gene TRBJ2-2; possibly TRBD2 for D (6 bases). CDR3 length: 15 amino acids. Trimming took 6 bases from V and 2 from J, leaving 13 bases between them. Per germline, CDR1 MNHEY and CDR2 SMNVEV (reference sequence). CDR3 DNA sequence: TGTGCCAGCAGCTTCTACGGGAGAAACACCGGGGAGCTGTTTTCT. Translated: CASSFYGRNTGELFS.

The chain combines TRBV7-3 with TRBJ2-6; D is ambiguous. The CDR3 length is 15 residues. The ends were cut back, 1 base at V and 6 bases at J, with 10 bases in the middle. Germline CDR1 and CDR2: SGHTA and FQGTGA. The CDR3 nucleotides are TGTGCCAGCAGCTTAATGGGTTTCGAGGCCAACGTCCTGACTTTC. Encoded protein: CASSLMGFEANVLTF.

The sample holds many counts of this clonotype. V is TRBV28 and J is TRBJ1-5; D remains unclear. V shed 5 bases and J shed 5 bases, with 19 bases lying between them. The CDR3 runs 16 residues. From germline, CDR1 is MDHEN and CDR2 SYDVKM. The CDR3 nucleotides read TGTGCCAGCAGTCAACCCCCGGGAGCGGTCGATCAGCCCCAGCATTTT. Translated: CASSQPPGAVDQPQHF.

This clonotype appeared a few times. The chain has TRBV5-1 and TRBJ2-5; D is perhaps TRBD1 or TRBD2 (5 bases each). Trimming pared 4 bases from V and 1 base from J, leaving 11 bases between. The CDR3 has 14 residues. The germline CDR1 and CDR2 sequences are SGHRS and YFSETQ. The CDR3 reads CASSRDGSQETQYF. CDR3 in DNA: TGCGCCAGCAGCCGGGACGGAAGCCAAGAGACCCAGTACTTC.

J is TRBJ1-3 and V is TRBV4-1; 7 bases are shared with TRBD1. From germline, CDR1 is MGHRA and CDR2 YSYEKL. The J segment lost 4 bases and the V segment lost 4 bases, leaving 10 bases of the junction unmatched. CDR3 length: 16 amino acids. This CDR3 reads CASSPGQTEEGNTIYF. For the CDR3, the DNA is TGCGCCAGCAGCCCGGGACAGACCGAAGAGGGAAACACCATATATTTT.

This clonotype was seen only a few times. The CDR3, as DNA: TGTGCCATCAGTGAGTCCCCAGATTACTACGAGCAGTACTTC. It codes for CAISESPDYYEQYF. The V call is TRBV10-3, the J call TRBJ2-7; D gene unclear. This CDR3 contains 14 residues. Trimming removed 0 bases at V and 3 bases at J, with 9 bases between. Germline-derived CDR1 and CDR2 are ENHRY and SYGVKD.

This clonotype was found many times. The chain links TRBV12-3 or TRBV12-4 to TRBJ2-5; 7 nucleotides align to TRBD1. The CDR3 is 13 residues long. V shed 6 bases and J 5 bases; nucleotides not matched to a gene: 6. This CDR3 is CASRGDREETQYF. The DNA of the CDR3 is TGTGCCAGCAGGGGAGACAGGGAGGAGACCCAGTACTTC.

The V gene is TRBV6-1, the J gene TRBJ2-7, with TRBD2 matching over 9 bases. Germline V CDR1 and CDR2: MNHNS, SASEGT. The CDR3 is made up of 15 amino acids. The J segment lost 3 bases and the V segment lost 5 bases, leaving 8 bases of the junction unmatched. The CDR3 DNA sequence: TGTGCCAGCAGTCCGCTAGCGGGAAATAACTACGAGCAGTACTTC. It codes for CASSPLAGNNYEQYF.

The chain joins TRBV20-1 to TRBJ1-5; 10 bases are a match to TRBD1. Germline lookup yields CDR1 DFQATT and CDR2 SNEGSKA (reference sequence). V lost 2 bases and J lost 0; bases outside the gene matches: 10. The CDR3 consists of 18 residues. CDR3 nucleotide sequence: TGCAGTGCTAGACCTGCGACAGGGGGCGTCGATAGCAATCAGCCCCAGCATTTT. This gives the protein CSARPATGGVDSNQPQHF.

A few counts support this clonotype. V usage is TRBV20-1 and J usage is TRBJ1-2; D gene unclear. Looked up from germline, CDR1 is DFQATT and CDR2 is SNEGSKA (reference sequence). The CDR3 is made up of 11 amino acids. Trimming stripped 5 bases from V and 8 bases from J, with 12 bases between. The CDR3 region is CSAEGAGGYTF. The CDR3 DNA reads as TGCAGTGCTGAGGGTGCGGGGGGCTACACCTTC.